In this sample, the clone carrying this TCR beta chain turned up many times. Antigen: not known. The sample comes from a study of T cell repertoires in cytomegalovirus infection. Study-level information: Indications came from public TCR beta signatures; they pointed to CMV infection and to a matching HLA type. Notes on the study in general: It was HLA-C-restricted CMV-specific TCR beta clonotypes that dominated the response ex vivo.

Trimming removed 5 bases at V and 0 bases at J, with 13 bases between. Germline V lookup: CDR1 MNHEY, CDR2 SVGEGT. The CDR3 length is 15 residues. TCRdb re-called the reads through MiXCR, storing one row per CDR3 protein. Among around 130,000 distinct CDR3 sequences, more than 7% were seen once, and the ten largest hold 10%. This receptor was obtained from a human donor in good health (CMV status not recorded). Some clones in this sample may be carry-over from other donors' samples. V gene TRBV6-2 or TRBV6-3 combines with J gene TRBJ1-1; no reliable D call. The source material was PBMCs. The CDR3 sequence: CASSPTAKMNTEAFF. The CDR3 nucleotides read TGTGCCAGCAGTCCCACTGCGAAAATGAACACTGAAGCTTTCTTT.